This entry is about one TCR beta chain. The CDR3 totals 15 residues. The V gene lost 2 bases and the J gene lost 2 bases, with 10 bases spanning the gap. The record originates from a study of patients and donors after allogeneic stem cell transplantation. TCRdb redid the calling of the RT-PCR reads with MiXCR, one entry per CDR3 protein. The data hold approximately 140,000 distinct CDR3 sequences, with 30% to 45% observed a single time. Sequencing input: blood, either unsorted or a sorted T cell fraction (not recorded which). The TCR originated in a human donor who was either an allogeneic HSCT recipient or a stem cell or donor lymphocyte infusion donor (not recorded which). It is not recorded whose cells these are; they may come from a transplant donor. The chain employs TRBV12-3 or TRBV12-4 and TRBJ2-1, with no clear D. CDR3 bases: TGTGCCAGCAGTTTATGGCAGACCCCCTACAATGAGCAGTTCTTC. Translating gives CASSLWQTPYNEQFF.